The 27 T cell receptor beta chains below all came from one sample that was sequenced in a study of early stage breast cancer tumors. Assay: immunoSEQ multiplex PCR; the TCRdb copy retains only in-frame clones and omits some. The sample yields approximately 30,000 clones, 80% seen once. Sequencing was carried out using blood. Receptors were obtained from a person in their 60s with breast cancer.

This clone turned up a few times. The chain recombines TRBV28 with TRBJ1-1; 7 positions match TRBD1. CDR3 length equals 12 residues. Germline V CDR1 and CDR2: MDHEN, SYDVKM. V lost 5 bases and J lost 10; bases outside the gene matches: 7. DNA for the CDR3: TGTGCCAGCAGTCCAGACAGGGTGGGAGCTTTCTTT. Amino acids: CASSPDRVGAFF.

V and J are TRBV5-4 and TRBJ2-3; 7 bases agree with TRBD1. Germline V gene sequence: CDR1 SGHNT, CDR2 YYREEE (reference sequence). The CDR3 totals 14 residues. V lost 4 bases, J lost 4 bases, and 6 bases stayed unmatched. The CDR3 DNA reads TGTGCCAGCAGCGAGGGACAGCGGCCAGATACGCAGTATTTT. Translation gives CASSEGQRPDTQYF. Variable domain in full (rest from reference TRBV5-4 and TRBJ2-3): ETGVTQSPTHLIKTRGQQVTLRCSSQSGHNTVSWYQQALGQGPQFIFQYYREEENGRGNFPPRFSGLQFPNYSSELNVNALELDDSALYLCASSEGQRPDTQYFGPGTRLTVL.

V gene TRBV18 combines with J gene TRBJ1-2; TRBD1 might be the D (5 bases). The germline V gene encodes CDR1 KGHSH and CDR2 LQKENI. The CDR3 sequence is 12 residues long. Trimming shortened V by 3 bases and J by 6 bases, and 8 bases separated the two germline ends. The CDR3: CASSPQQDGYTF. The CDR3 DNA is TGTGCCAGCTCACCTCAACAGGATGGCTACACCTTC. Full variable domain (remainder filled in from reference TRBV18 and TRBJ1-2): NAGVMQNPRHLVRRRGQEARLRCSPMKGHSHVYWYRQLPEEGLKFMVYLQKENIIDESGMPKERFSAEFPKEGPSILRIQQVVRGDSAAYFCASSPQQDGYTFGSGTRLTVV.

This chain uses TRBV30 with TRBJ2-1; no reliable D call. The CDR3 runs 13 residues. The ends were cut back, 2 bases at V and 5 bases at J, with 10 bases in the middle. Germline assignment: CDR1 GTSNPN and CDR2 SVGIG (reference sequence). In DNA, the CDR3 is TGTGCCTGGAGTAGTGGCATTCACAATGAGCAGTTCTTC. Amino acids: CAWSSGIHNEQFF.

The rearrangement joins TRBV4-1 to TRBJ1-1, with 7 bases lining up with TRBD1. V lost 2 bases, J lost 5 bases, and 2 bases stayed unmatched. The germline V gene has CDR1 MGHRA and CDR2 YSYEKL. The CDR3 consists of 13 residues. CDR3 sequence: CASSQQGVTEAFF. The CDR3 DNA is TGCGCCAGCAGCCAACAGGGGGTGACTGAAGCTTTCTTT.

The J gene is TRBJ2-2, the V gene TRBV4-3; 7 bases line up with TRBD2. Germline CDR1 LGHNA, CDR2 YSLEER. J was trimmed by 4 bases and V by 5 bases; bases with no gene match: 7. The CDR3 runs 15 residues. This CDR3 reads CASSELAASTGELFF. CDR3 in DNA: TGCGCCAGCAGCGAGCTAGCGGCCAGCACCGGGGAGCTGTTTTTT.

J is TRBJ2-1 and V is TRBV19; the match to TRBD1 covers 8 bases. Germline V lookup: CDR1 LNHDA, CDR2 SQIVND (reference sequence). The CDR3 runs to 14 residues. The V segment lost 6 bases and the J segment 2 bases; nucleotides outside the gene matches: 3. This CDR3 reads CASRQGATYNEQFF. DNA for the CDR3: TGTGCCAGTAGGCAGGGGGCCACCTACAATGAGCAGTTCTTC.

The chain is built from TRBV11-3 and TRBJ2-2; D is possibly TRBD2 (5 bases). This CDR3 region has 16 residues. V lost 1 base and J 2 bases, leaving 11 bases between the germline ends. From germline, CDR1 is SGHNT and CDR2 YENEEA. CDR3: CASSLGGSDNTGELFF. DNA for the CDR3: TGTGCCAGCAGCTTAGGAGGGTCTGATAACACCGGGGAGCTGTTTTTT.

The chain is built from TRBV23-1 and TRBJ2-7; TRBD2 aligns across 8 bases. TRBV23-1 is given ORF status, its function remaining uncertain. The length of the CDR3 is 12 residues. V lost 7 bases to trimming and J lost 7 bases; unmatched junction nucleotides: 6. The CDR3 nucleotides are TGCGCCAGCACCGCCGGGGGGGGTGAGCAGTACTTC. This gives the protein CASTAGGGEQYF.

The CDR3 coding sequence is TGTGCCAGCAGCAATAAAGCACCGGGACTAGCGGGAGGGCCGGTAGCCAAAAACATTCAGTACTTC. Protein product: CASSNKAPGLAGGPVAKNIQYF. The V call is TRBV7-6, the J call TRBJ2-4; 16 bases are a match to TRBD2. The germline CDR1 and CDR2 sequences are SGHVS and FNYEAQ. There are 22 residues in the CDR3. The V and J ends lost 5 bases and 0 bases, in that order; junction bases with no gene match: 16.

CDR3 amino acids: CASSLMLGADTQYF. DNA of the CDR3: TGCGCCAGCAGCTTGATGTTGGGCGCAGATACGCAGTATTTT. The chain recombines TRBV5-1 with TRBJ2-3; D is unresolved. The CDR3 contains 14 residues. Trimming removed 1 base at V and 4 bases at J, with 10 bases between. The germline V gene encodes CDR1 SGHRS and CDR2 YFSETQ. The whole variable domain, remainder taken from reference TRBV5-1 and TRBJ2-3, is KAGVTQTPRYLIKTRGQQVTLSCSPISGHRSVSWYQQTPGQGLQFLFEYFSETQRNKGNFPGRFSGRQFSNSRSEMNVSTLELGDSALYLCASSLMLGADTQYFGPGTRLTVL.

V usage is TRBV4-1 and J usage is TRBJ2-7; D remains unclear. The CDR3 has 19 amino acids. Deletions cut 0 bases from V and 0 bases from J, with 21 bases between. Germline V CDR1 and CDR2: MGHRA, YSYEKL. The CDR3 loop reads CASSQDIRVGSLISYEQYF. The DNA for the CDR3 is TGCGCCAGCAGCCAAGATATCCGTGTGGGTAGCCTTATCTCCTACGAGCAGTACTTC.

Notes on this clone: Other DNA sequences in this specimen translate into the identical CDR3. The rearrangement joins TRBV7-9 to TRBJ2-3; TRBD2 is a possible D gene (6 bases). CDR3 length: 15 amino acids. Trimming took 4 bases from V and 3 from J, leaving 14 bases between them. Germline CDR1 reads SEHNR; CDR2 reads FQNEAQ (reference sequence). The CDR3 sequence is CASSSPGRGTDTQYF. The CDR3 DNA reads TGTGCCAGCAGCTCCCCCGGCCGGGGGACAGATACGCAGTATTTT. The full variable domain, completed using reference TRBV7-9 and TRBJ2-3, is DTGVSQNPRHKITKRGQNVTFRCDPISEHNRLYWYRQTLGQGPEFLTYFQNEAQLEKSRLLSDRFSAERPKGSFSTLEIQRTEQGDSAMYLCASSSPGRGTDTQYFGPGTRLTVL.

This chain joins TRBV5-1 and TRBJ1-2, with TRBD1 identical over 7 bases. CDR1 SGHRS and CDR2 YFSETQ come from the germline V gene. Trimming removed 0 bases from V and 8 bases from J; junction bases left unmatched: 4. CDR3 length: 13 residues. CDR3 in DNA: TGCGCCAGCAGCTTGGGACAGGGAATGGGCTACACCTTC. Translating it yields CASSLGQGMGYTF.

This chain links TRBV9 with TRBJ2-6; 7 bases match TRBD1. CDR3 length: 19 amino acids. The germline gives CDR1 SGDLS, CDR2 YYNGEE. The junction had 12 bases not matched to a gene; V was cut back by 2 bases and J by 1 base. The CDR3 here is CASSVRSRQGYSGANVLTF. In nucleotides, the CDR3 is TGTGCCAGCAGCGTGAGGAGCAGACAGGGTTATTCTGGGGCCAACGTCCTGACTTTC.

The rearrangement uses TRBV9 and TRBJ2-1; 8 nucleotides agree with TRBD2. This CDR3 spans 14 amino acids. V was pared by 6 bases and J by 9 bases, with 11 bases of the junction left unmatched. In germline, CDR1 is SGDLS, CDR2 YYNGEE. This chain's CDR3 is CASNRAGVVGEQFF. As DNA, the CDR3 is TGTGCCAGCAACAGAGCGGGAGTCGTGGGTGAGCAGTTCTTC. Drawing the rest from reference TRBV9 and TRBJ2-1, the complete variable domain is DSGVTQTPKHLITATGQRVTLRCSPRSGDLSVYWYQQSLDQGLQFLIQYYNGEERAKGNILERFSAQQFPDLHSELNLSSLELGDSALYFCASNRAGVVGEQFFGPGTRLTVL.

The V and J genes are TRBV6-1 and TRBJ2-7, with TRBD1 matching over 9 bases. The V segment lost 6 bases and the J segment 6 bases; nucleotides outside the gene matches: 6. The germline CDR1 and CDR2 sequences are MNHNS and SASEGT. The length of the CDR3 is 13 residues. The CDR3 DNA sequence: TGTGCCAGCAGGGAGACAGGGGGGCTCGAGCAGTACTTC. It codes for CASRETGGLEQYF.

The chain links TRBV7-9 to TRBJ1-1; D remains unclear. V was cut by 1 base and J by 0 bases, with 15 bases left in between. Looked up from germline, CDR1 is SEHNR and CDR2 is FQNEAQ (reference sequence). CDR3 length equals 17 residues. The CDR3 spells CASSLESGPAVNTEAFF. Written as DNA, the CDR3 is TGTGCCAGCAGCTTAGAGTCCGGCCCAGCGGTGAACACTGAAGCTTTCTTT.

This clone was counted a single time. The chain recombines TRBV19 with TRBJ2-2; 12 positions match TRBD2. V shed 5 bases and J 5 bases; nucleotides not matched to a gene: 6. The germline gives CDR1 LNHDA, CDR2 SQIVND (reference sequence). The CDR3 loop spans 16 amino acids. The CDR3 region is CASSPSGRAKTGELFF. The CDR3 bases are TGTGCCAGTAGTCCTAGCGGGAGGGCCAAGACCGGGGAGCTGTTTTTT.

The chain recombines TRBV28 with TRBJ1-3, with D tentatively TRBD1 (6 bases). The length of the CDR3 is 16 residues. Germline-derived CDR1 and CDR2 are MDHEN and SYDVKM. The V end was cut by 2 bases, the J end by 3 bases, with 14 bases between. CDR3 coding DNA: TGTGCCAGCAGTTTACCGTCAGGGGTGGGTGGAAACACCATATATTTT. Protein: CASSLPSGVGGNTIYF.

This chain uses TRBV7-8 with TRBJ2-7, with D perhaps TRBD2 (5 bases). The ends were cut back, 4 bases at V and 2 bases at J, with 12 bases in the middle. The CDR3 has 14 residues. Looked up from germline, CDR1 is SGHVS and CDR2 is FQNEAQ. This CDR3 is CASSSGLLTYEQYF. The CDR3 bases are TGTGCCAGCAGCTCCGGACTCCTGACCTACGAGCAGTACTTC. Drawing the rest from reference TRBV7-8 and TRBJ2-7, the complete variable domain is GAGVSQSPRYKVAKRGQDVALRCDPISGHVSLFWYQQALGQGPEFLTYFQNEAQLDKSGLPSDRFFAERPEGSVSTLKIQRTQQEDSAVYLCASSSGLLTYEQYFGPGTRLTVT.

This clone showed up just once. J is TRBJ2-7 and V is TRBV20-1, with unresolved D. V was shortened by 2 bases and J by 4 bases, with 6 bases between the two germline ends. CDR3 size: 11 residues. Germline CDR1 is DFQATT and CDR2 is SNEGSKA (reference sequence). The CDR3 DNA sequence: TGCAGTGCTAGACAGTCTTACGAGCAGTACTTC. Translating it yields CSARQSYEQYF.

This chain links TRBV18 with TRBJ2-1, with 13 bases fitting TRBD2. In germline, CDR1 is KGHSH, CDR2 LQKENI. This CDR3 is 18 amino acids long. With V trimmed by 6 bases and J by 5 bases, 13 bases remained unmatched. For the CDR3, the DNA is TGTGCCAGCTCGTCGAGAGGACTAGCGGGAGCCTATAACAATGAGCAGTTCTTC. It specifies CASSSRGLAGAYNNEQFF. Supplemented by reference TRBV18 and TRBJ2-1, the full variable domain reads NAGVMQNPRHLVRRRGQEARLRCSPMKGHSHVYWYRQLPEEGLKFMVYLQKENIIDESGMPKERFSAEFPKEGPSILRIQQVVRGDSAAYFCASSSRGLAGAYNNEQFFGPGTRLTVL.

The chain links TRBV11-3 to TRBJ2-3; the match to TRBD2 covers 9 bases. The length of the CDR3 is 17 residues. Germline lookup yields CDR1 SGHNT and CDR2 YENEEA. V shed 0 bases and J 3 bases; nucleotides not matched to a gene: 7. The CDR3 nucleotides are TGTGCCAGCAGCTTAGAGCTCGGACTAGCGATGACAGATACGCAGTATTTT. Translating gives CASSLELGLAMTDTQYF.

The genes are TRBV18 and TRBJ2-1; D not certain. The CDR3 consists of 12 residues. V shed 2 bases and J shed 6 bases, with 5 bases lying between them. Germline V gives CDR1 KGHSH, CDR2 LQKENI. The CDR3 DNA follows: TGTGCCAGCTCACCAACACCCAATGAGCAGTTCTTC. Its protein product is CASSPTPNEQFF.

The chain recombines TRBV7-2 with TRBJ2-7, with 8 bases aligning to TRBD1. CDR1 is SGHTA, CDR2 FQGNSA, per germline. The CDR3 has 18 amino acids. Unmatched junction bases numbered 11, after V lost 1 base and J lost 0 bases. This chain's CDR3 is CASSLVSTGTGTSYEQYF. CDR3 DNA: TGTGCCAGCAGCTTAGTGTCTACCGGGACAGGTACCTCCTACGAGCAGTACTTC.

The rearrangement uses TRBV11-2 and TRBJ2-3; TRBD2 might be the D (6 bases). CDR3 size: 16 residues. In germline, CDR1 is SGHAT, CDR2 FQNNGV. V lost 3 bases to trimming and J lost 0 bases, with 13 bases between them. CDR3 sequence: CASSLGLATSTDTQYF. The DNA for the CDR3 is TGTGCCAGCAGCTTGGGGCTAGCGACTAGCACAGATACGCAGTATTTT.